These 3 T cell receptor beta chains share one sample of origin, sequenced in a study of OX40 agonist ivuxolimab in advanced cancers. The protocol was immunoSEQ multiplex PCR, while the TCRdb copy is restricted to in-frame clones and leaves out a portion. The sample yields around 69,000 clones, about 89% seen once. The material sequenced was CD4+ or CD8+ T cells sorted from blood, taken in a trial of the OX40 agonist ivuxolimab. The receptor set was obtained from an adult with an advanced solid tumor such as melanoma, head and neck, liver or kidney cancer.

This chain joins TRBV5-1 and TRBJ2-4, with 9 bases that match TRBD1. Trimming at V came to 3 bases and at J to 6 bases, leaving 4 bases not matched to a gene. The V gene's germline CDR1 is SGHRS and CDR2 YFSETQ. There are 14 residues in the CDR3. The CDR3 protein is CASSSDRGGNIQYF. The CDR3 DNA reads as TGCGCCAGCAGCTCAGACAGGGGGGGAAACATTCAGTACTTC.

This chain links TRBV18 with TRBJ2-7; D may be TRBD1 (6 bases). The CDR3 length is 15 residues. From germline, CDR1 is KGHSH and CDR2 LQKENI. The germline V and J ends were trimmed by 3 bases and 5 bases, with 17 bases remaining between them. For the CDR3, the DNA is TGTGCCAGCTCACCGGGTCAGGGGTCGCGGGACGAGCAGTACTTC. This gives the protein CASSPGQGSRDEQYF. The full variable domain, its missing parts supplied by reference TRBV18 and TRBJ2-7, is NAGVMQNPRHLVRRRGQEARLRCSPMKGHSHVYWYRQLPEEGLKFMVYLQKENIIDESGMPKERFSAEFPKEGPSILRIQQVVRGDSAAYFCASSPGQGSRDEQYFGPGTRLTVT.

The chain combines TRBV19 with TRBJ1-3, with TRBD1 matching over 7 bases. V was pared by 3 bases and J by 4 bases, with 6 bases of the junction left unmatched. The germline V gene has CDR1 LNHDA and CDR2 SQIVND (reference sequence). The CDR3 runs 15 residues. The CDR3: CASSIDRARGNTIYF. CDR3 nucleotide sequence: TGTGCCAGTAGTATCGACAGGGCACGAGGAAACACCATATATTTT.